The 7 T cell receptor beta chains in this list originate from one sample, sequenced in a study of blood T cell repertoires in COVID-19. Sequenced by immunoSEQ multiplex PCR; TCRdb stores in-frame clones only, minus some. The table shows approximately 50,000 clones, with around 92% occurring only once. The specimen was peripheral blood. Receptors originate from a man aged 50 or older with active COVID-19.

The J gene is TRBJ2-1, the V gene TRBV4-1, with 8 bases fitting TRBD2. Trimming at V came to 0 bases and at J to 5 bases, leaving 9 bases not matched to a gene. The CDR3 loop spans 17 amino acids. Germline V lookup: CDR1 MGHRA, CDR2 YSYEKL. The CDR3 loop is CASSQEGTSGFNNEQFF. The CDR3 bases are TGCGCCAGCAGCCAAGAAGGGACTAGTGGCTTCAACAATGAGCAGTTCTTC.

The chain uses TRBV24-1 and TRBJ1-2; no definite D call. V lost 4 bases and J lost 5, with 13 bases in between. Germline V gene sequence: CDR1 KGHDR, CDR2 SFDVKD. The CDR3 totals 14 residues. The CDR3 DNA reads as TGTGCCACCAGTGACCCAGCGGCGGGATATGGCTACACCTTC. This sequence encodes CATSDPAAGYGYTF.

The chain carries TRBV12-5 and TRBJ2-3; D possibly corresponds to TRBD2 (6 bases). Germline CDR1 LGHNT, CDR2 FRNRAP. CDR3 size: 14 residues. The ends were cut back, 7 bases at V and 8 bases at J, with 19 bases in the middle. The CDR3 is CASAQAQNGGTQYF. The CDR3 nucleotides read TGTGCTAGTGCCCAGGCCCAAAACGGGGGTACGCAGTATTTT.

V usage is TRBV4-1 and J usage is TRBJ1-2; tentatively, D is TRBD1 (5 bases). CDR1 is MGHRA, CDR2 YSYEKL, per germline. The CDR3 consists of 16 residues. Trimming removed 1 base from V and 4 bases from J, with 16 bases in between. The CDR3 DNA reads as TGCGCCAGCAGCCAAGCTCCGAAGGAGGGACTCTATGGCTACACCTTC. As protein: CASSQAPKEGLYGYTF.

The chain has TRBV27 and TRBJ1-3, with 8 bases fitting TRBD1. The ends lost 5 bases at V and 0 bases at J; junction bases unmatched: 3. This CDR3 is 15 amino acids long. Looked up from germline, CDR1 is MNHEY and CDR2 is SMNVEV (reference sequence). The CDR3 is CASSHGQGSGNTIYF. CDR3 sequence (DNA): TGTGCCAGCAGTCACGGACAGGGCTCTGGAAACACCATATATTTT.

The chain recombines TRBV30 with TRBJ1-6; D not resolved. In germline, CDR1 is GTSNPN, CDR2 SVGIG (reference sequence). V was clipped by 3 bases and J by 4 bases, with 4 bases between them. CDR3 length: 12 residues. The CDR3, as DNA: TGTGCCTGGAGACAGTATAATTCACCCCTCCACTTT. Translation: CAWRQYNSPLHF.

The chain employs TRBV11-2 and TRBJ2-7; D call uncertain. CDR1 is SGHAT and CDR2 is FQNNGV in the germline V gene. The CDR3 consists of 15 residues. The V and J ends lost 2 bases and 0 bases respectively, with 11 bases between them. The CDR3 here is CASSLWLGGSYEQYF. The CDR3 DNA reads as TGTGCCAGCAGCTTATGGCTAGGCGGCTCCTACGAGCAGTACTTC.